The 20 T cell receptor beta chains below come from one sample, sequenced in a study of T cell repertoires in cytomegalovirus infection. TCRdb analysed the reads with MiXCR anew, one entry per CDR3 protein. Of 200,000 to 300,000 distinct CDR3 sequences in the sample, roughly an eighth were seen once. The sequenced sample was PBMCs. The receptors were sampled from a human donor in good health (CMV status not recorded). Some clones in this sample may be carry-over from other donors' samples.

The sample holds a few counts of this clonotype. V is TRBV4-1 and J is TRBJ2-1, with TRBD2 matching 10 bases. The CDR3 sequence is 15 residues long. Germline values: CDR1 MGHRA, CDR2 YSYEKL. J gave up 10 bases and V 4 bases, and 10 bases lay outside the gene matches. This chain's CDR3 is CASSRVGAGGQEQFF. CDR3 in DNA: TGCGCCAGCAGCCGGGTGGGAGCGGGGGGGCAGGAGCAGTTCTTC.

Concerning this clonotype: Since a much larger clone is just one base distant, this may be a read error. The chain combines TRBV14 with TRBJ2-7, with D maybe TRBD1 (5 bases). The V gene lost 4 bases and the J gene lost 3 bases, with 19 bases spanning the gap. CDR1 is SGHDN and CDR2 is FVKESK in the germline V gene. CDR3 size: 16 residues. The CDR3 reads CASSPEGALSFYEQYF. The CDR3 DNA is TGTGCCAGCAGCCCCGAAGGGGCGCTGAGCTTCTACGAGCAGTACTTC.

This sequence joins TRBV4-3 and TRBJ2-3, with unresolved D. V lost 3 bases and J lost 6, with 4 bases in between. Germline lookup yields CDR1 LGHNA and CDR2 YSLEER. The CDR3 is 11 residues long. For the CDR3, the DNA is TGCGCCAGCAGCCATCTCGATACGCAGTATTTT. Translation: CASSHLDTQYF.

Many counts were recorded for this clonotype. The rearrangement links TRBV6-1 to TRBJ1-1; TRBD1 might be the D (6 bases). V was clipped by 4 bases and J by 0 bases, with 18 bases between them. CDR1 is MNHNS and CDR2 is SASEGT in the germline V gene. The CDR3 covers 17 residues. CDR3 DNA: TGTGCCAGCAGTGCCGGGGGATGGGGGGGCATGAACACTGAAGCTTTCTTT. Translating gives CASSAGGWGGMNTEAFF.

The chain joins TRBV20-1 to TRBJ2-5; no firm D call. The CDR3 totals 13 residues. The V gene's germline CDR1 is DFQATT and CDR2 SNEGSKA (reference sequence). Deletions cut 3 bases from V and 2 bases from J, with 10 bases between. The CDR3, as DNA: TGCAGTGCTAGTTGGCTCCTTCAAGAGACCCAGTACTTC. Its protein is CSASWLLQETQYF.

The V gene is TRBV12-3 or TRBV12-4, the J gene TRBJ1-2, with 7 bases that match TRBD1. V dropped 6 bases and J dropped 3; count of bases not matched to a gene: 4. This CDR3 is built from 13 residues. The CDR3 spells CASRPGTDYGYTF. CDR3 sequence (DNA): TGTGCCAGCAGACCCGGGACAGACTATGGCTACACCTTC.

This clonotype was detected ten times or more. The rearrangement links TRBV6-1 to TRBJ1-2; D might be TRBD1 (6 bases). From germline, CDR1 is MNHNS and CDR2 SASEGT. The CDR3 has 14 residues. V lost 6 bases and J 5 bases, leaving 16 bases between the germline ends. The CDR3 coding sequence is TGTGCCAGCAGCGTGGGGGGCACAGGGTATGGCTACACCTTC. Translated, it gives CASSVGGTGYGYTF.

A word on this clonotype: This may arise from a read error, as a much more abundant clone is one base away. This rearrangement joins TRBV7-4 to TRBJ2-3; D call uncertain. The CDR3 is 15 residues long. Trimming cost V 5 bases and J 4 bases, with 16 bases left between them. From germline, CDR1 is SGHVT and CDR2 SQSDAQ. CDR3 DNA: TGTGCCAGCAGCCATCCTCCGGAGATCCCAGATACGCAGTATTTT. Translation gives CASSHPPEIPDTQYF.

The chain is built from TRBV18 and TRBJ1-2; the D is unclear. Trimming took off 2 bases at V and 1 base at J, with 5 bases between the two ends. The CDR3 runs to 13 residues. Germline lookup yields CDR1 KGHSH and CDR2 LQKENI. CDR3 protein: CASSPDNNYGYTF. The CDR3 bases are TGTGCCAGCTCACCAGACAATAACTATGGCTACACCTTC.

The sample holds many counts of this clonotype. The CDR3 DNA reads TGTGCCAGCAGTTCGTCAGTGTTCCAAGAGACCCAGTACTTC. Protein sequence: CASSSSVFQETQYF. The genes are TRBV12-3 or TRBV12-4 and TRBJ2-5; D unresolved. The CDR3 has 14 amino acids. Trimming left V 4 bases short and J 1 base short, with 10 bases between.

The V call is TRBV5-6, the J call TRBJ1-1, with TRBD1 identical over 9 bases. The CDR3 is 15 residues long. The germline gives CDR1 SGHDT, CDR2 YYEEEE. V shed 5 bases, J shed 3 bases, and the junction held 8 bases outside the gene matches. The CDR3 protein is CASRTGGEGDTEAFF. Here the CDR3 DNA reads TGTGCCAGCAGAACAGGGGGCGAAGGAGACACTGAAGCTTTCTTT.

This clonotype was recorded at least ten times. The CDR3 loop reads CASSLWTRATRTEAFF. The CDR3 DNA sequence: TGTGCCAGCAGTTTATGGACGCGGGCAACCCGAACTGAAGCTTTCTTT. This rearrangement joins TRBV28 to TRBJ1-1; D uncertain. Germline V gene data show CDR1 as MDHEN and CDR2 as SYDVKM. V was cut by 0 bases and J by 5 bases, with 16 bases left in between. This CDR3 contains 16 residues.

This clonotype occurred a few times. V usage is TRBV10-3 and J usage is TRBJ2-7; possibly TRBD2 for D (6 bases). The germline gives CDR1 ENHRY, CDR2 SYGVKD. V dropped 6 bases and J dropped 7 bases, with 16 bases sitting between them. The CDR3 is 13 amino acids. CDR3 amino acids: CAISITPAGEQYF. The CDR3 DNA follows: TGTGCCATCAGCATTACACCTGCGGGGGAGCAGTACTTC.

This clonotype was detected ten times or more. The chain employs TRBV7-2 and TRBJ2-1; 12 bases agree with TRBD2. Germline CDR1 is SGHTA and CDR2 is FQGNSA. This CDR3 spans 17 amino acids. V was pared by 1 base and J by 4 bases, with 5 bases of the junction left unmatched. The CDR3 DNA is TGTGCCAGCAGCTTAGAGACTAGCGGGAGTAGATACAATGAGCAGTTCTTC. It codes for CASSLETSGSRYNEQFF.

This clonotype was counted ten times or more. The chain is built from TRBV7-2 and TRBJ2-7; 8 bases are a match to TRBD2. Looked up from germline, CDR1 is SGHTA and CDR2 is FQGNSA. The CDR3 contains 15 residues. The trim removed 4 bases at V and 7 bases at J, leaving 12 bases unmatched. The CDR3 loop reads CASSYSGEALREQYF. The CDR3 DNA reads as TGTGCCAGCAGCTATAGCGGGGAGGCCTTGAGGGAGCAGTACTTC.

This clonotype was recorded at least ten times. J is TRBJ2-5 and V is TRBV28; D unclear. Trimming shortened V by 5 bases and J by 5 bases, and 12 bases separated the two germline ends. Germline V lookup: CDR1 MDHEN, CDR2 SYDVKM. This CDR3 contains 13 residues. The CDR3 nucleotides read TGTGCCAGCAGTCTGGCCCAGACGGAGACCCAGTACTTC. Residues: CASSLAQTETQYF.

This clonotype showed up many times. The chain couples TRBV7-3 to TRBJ1-1; no clear D gene. CDR3 length equals 13 residues. V shed 3 bases and J shed 1 base, with 6 bases lying between them. Germline V gene lookup returns CDR1 SGHTA and CDR2 FQGTGA. The DNA for the CDR3 is TGTGCCAGCAGCTTCTCCGAGAACACTGAAGCTTTCTTT. It encodes CASSFSENTEAFF.

This clonotype was seen at least ten times. This chain links TRBV7-9 with TRBJ2-2, with 8 bases lining up with TRBD1. Germline values: CDR1 SEHNR, CDR2 FQNEAQ (reference sequence). Unmatched junction bases numbered 5, after V lost 3 bases and J lost 5 bases. This CDR3 contains 15 residues. The CDR3 is CASSLGQALTGELFF. As DNA, the CDR3 is TGTGCCAGCAGCTTGGGACAGGCCCTGACCGGGGAGCTGTTTTTT.

Ten or more counts support this clonotype. The V and J genes are TRBV28 and TRBJ2-7; 9 positions agree with TRBD1. J lost 2 bases, V lost 6 bases, and 11 bases had no gene match. Germline CDR1 and CDR2: MDHEN and SYDVKM. The CDR3 is made up of 16 amino acids. CDR3 bases: TGTGCCAGCAGCTCGTACGGGACAGGGCTGACCTACGAGCAGTACTTC. Residues: CASSSYGTGLTYEQYF.

This clonotype was recorded a few times. The chain uses TRBV3-1 and TRBJ1-3; D may be TRBD1 (5 bases). V dropped 6 bases and J dropped 0 bases, with 12 bases sitting between them. CDR3 size: 15 residues. Germline loops: CDR1 LGHDT, CDR2 YNNKEL (reference sequence). The CDR3: CASSQQVTSGNTIYF. CDR3 nucleotides: TGTGCCAGCAGTCAACAGGTTACCTCTGGAAACACCATATATTTT.